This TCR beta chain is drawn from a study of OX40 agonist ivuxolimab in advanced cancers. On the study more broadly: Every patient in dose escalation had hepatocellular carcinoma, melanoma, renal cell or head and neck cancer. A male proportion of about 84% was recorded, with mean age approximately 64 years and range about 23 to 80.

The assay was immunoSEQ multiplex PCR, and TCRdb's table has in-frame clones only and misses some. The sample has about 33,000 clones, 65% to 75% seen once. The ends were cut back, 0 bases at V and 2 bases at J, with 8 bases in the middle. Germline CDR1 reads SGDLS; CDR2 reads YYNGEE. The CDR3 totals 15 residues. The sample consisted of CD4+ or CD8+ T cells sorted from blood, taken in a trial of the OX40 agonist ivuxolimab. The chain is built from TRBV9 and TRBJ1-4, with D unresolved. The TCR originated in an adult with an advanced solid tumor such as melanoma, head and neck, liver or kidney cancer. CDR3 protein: CASSVAVGTNEKLFF. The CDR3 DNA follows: TGTGCCAGCAGCGTAGCCGTGGGGACTAATGAAAAACTGTTTTTT.